This T cell receptor (beta chain) was identified in a study of blood T cell repertoires in COVID-19. At the level of the study: Samples taken during acute and convalescent COVID-19 were collected in the United States, Italy and Spain. From T cells, B-cell-depleted T cells, or PBMCs came the material, which was cDNA or gDNA.

Trimming stripped 11 bases from V and 2 bases from J, with 12 bases between. Germline lookup yields CDR1 LGHDT and CDR2 YNNKEL (reference sequence). This CDR3 comprises 12 residues. In the original analysis: Amplifying reference gene primers gave estimates of nucleated cell counts. Profiled with immunoSEQ multiplex PCR; TCRdb holds only in-frame clones, not every one. V and J calls and clone size follow that table, whereas D and trimming were derived from the DNA. The sample carries tens of thousands of clones, about 83% recorded once. V and J are TRBV3-1 (or the pseudogene TRBV3-2) and TRBJ2-5; unclear D gene. This clonotype originated in a man in his 60s with acute or convalescent COVID-19. Sequences were obtained from peripheral blood. CDR3 loop: CALLCSQETQYF. The CDR3 nucleotides read TGTGCCTTGCTGTGCAGTCAAGAGACCCAGTACTTC.